Shown below are 18 T cell receptor beta chains from a single sample sequenced in a study of cytomegalovirus exposure and HLA in healthy donors. The PCR made use of 60 Vbeta and 13 Jbeta primers. Clones were read by immunoSEQ multiplex PCR, and TCRdb kept only the in-frame ones, dropping some. The table includes 130,000 or so clones, 70% to 75% detected once. Material: PBMCs. The receptors derive from a woman in her forties in good health and CMV-seropositive.

The gene calls are TRBV18 and TRBJ1-1; weak D call: TRBD1 (5 bases). V lost 2 bases and J lost 2, with 12 bases in between. CDR1 and CDR2 (germline): KGHSH, LQKENI. The CDR3 is 15 amino acids. DNA for the CDR3: TGTGCCAGCTCACCAGGGGGGACCTCTAACACTGAAGCTTTCTTT. Translating it yields CASSPGGTSNTEAFF.

The chain employs TRBV5-1 and TRBJ2-1, with D possibly matching TRBD2 (6 bases). The length of the CDR3 is 16 residues. Germline V gene sequence: CDR1 SGHRS, CDR2 YFSETQ. The V and J ends lost 3 bases and 5 bases respectively, with 18 bases between them. The CDR3: CASSSQGGRVNNEQFF. Written as DNA, the CDR3 is TGCGCCAGCAGCTCCCAAGGAGGGAGAGTTAACAATGAGCAGTTCTTC.

The chain employs TRBV4-3 and TRBJ2-5; the match to TRBD2 covers 15 bases. This CDR3 has 17 residues. V gave up 1 base and J gave up 2 bases; unmatched junction bases: 2. CDR1 and CDR2 from the germline V gene are LGHNA and YSLEER. The CDR3 reads CASSQAGLAGGQETQYF. CDR3 DNA sequence: TGCGCCAGCAGCCAAGCTGGACTAGCGGGGGGGCAAGAGACCCAGTACTTC.

The chain recombines TRBV6-1 with TRBJ2-1; 11 nucleotides agree with TRBD2. Germline CDR1 reads MNHNS; CDR2 reads SASEGT. The V segment lost 4 bases and the J segment 12 bases; nucleotides outside the gene matches: 11. The CDR3 covers 15 residues. The CDR3 nucleotides are TGTGCCAGCAGTGCATCCGGCCTAGCGGGAGGATGGCAGTTCTTC. It is translated as CASSASGLAGGWQFF.

This clone was observed once. The chain links TRBV7-3 to TRBJ2-3; 9 bases fit TRBD2. The J segment lost 4 bases and the V segment lost 4 bases, leaving 6 bases of the junction unmatched. CDR3 length equals 15 residues. Germline CDR1 is SGHTA and CDR2 is FQGTGA. This chain's CDR3 is CASSSSRGGADTQYF. CDR3 nucleotides: TGTGCCAGCAGCTCCTCGCGGGGGGGCGCAGATACGCAGTATTTT. Full variable domain (remainder filled in from reference TRBV7-3 and TRBJ2-3): GAGVSQTPSNKVTEKGKYVELRCDPISGHTALYWYRQSLGQGPEFLIYFQGTGAADDSGLPNDRFFAVRPEGSVSTLKIQRTERGDSAVYLCASSSSRGGADTQYFGPGTRLTVL.

The V gene is TRBV28, the J gene TRBJ2-5; TRBD2 aligns across 12 bases. The germline V gene encodes CDR1 MDHEN and CDR2 SYDVKM. With V trimmed by 6 bases and J by 6 bases, 5 bases remained unmatched. The CDR3 length is 14 residues. DNA for the CDR3: TGTGCCAGCAGCCTAGCGGGGGGGGCCAAGACCCAGTACTTC. This sequence encodes CASSLAGGAKTQYF.

J is TRBJ2-1 and V is TRBV7-9; the D is unclear. Germline loops: CDR1 SEHNR, CDR2 FQNEAQ (reference sequence). V lost 3 bases and J 10 bases, leaving 10 bases between the germline ends. The CDR3 is 12 amino acids. CDR3 nucleotides: TGTGCCAGCAGCTTGTCGCGCGGAGAGCAGTTCTTC. Its protein product is CASSLSRGEQFF. Variable domain in full (rest from reference TRBV7-9 and TRBJ2-1): DTGVSQNPRHKITKRGQNVTFRCDPISEHNRLYWYRQTLGQGPEFLTYFQNEAQLEKSRLLSDRFSAERPKGSFSTLEIQRTEQGDSAMYLCASSLSRGEQFFGPGTRLTVL.

The rearrangement uses TRBV5-1 and TRBJ2-1, with D perhaps matching TRBD2 (6 bases). Germline V CDR1 and CDR2: SGHRS, YFSETQ. CDR3 length: 15 residues. V was pared by 0 bases and J by 8 bases, with 15 bases between. CDR3 bases: TGCGCCAGCAGCTTGGCCAGTGGGGGGAGGTATGAGCAGTTCTTC. Its protein product is CASSLASGGRYEQFF.

This clone was counted between two and nine times. The chain joins TRBV5-1 to TRBJ2-3, with 8 bases aligning to TRBD2. Trimming at V came to 0 bases and at J to 6 bases, leaving 6 bases not matched to a gene. Germline CDR1 is SGHRS and CDR2 is YFSETQ. The CDR3 totals 15 residues. CDR3 DNA sequence: TGCGCCAGCAGCTTGGAGGGGACTAGGTCGGATACGCAGTATTTT. Residues: CASSLEGTRSDTQYF. Full variable domain (missing parts from reference TRBV5-1 and TRBJ2-3): KAGVTQTPRYLIKTRGQQVTLSCSPISGHRSVSWYQQTPGQGLQFLFEYFSETQRNKGNFPGRFSGRQFSNSRSEMNVSTLELGDSALYLCASSLEGTRSDTQYFGPGTRLTVL.

V gene TRBV7-9 combines with J gene TRBJ1-2, with TRBD1 matching over 10 bases. The CDR3 is 15 amino acids. Germline V lookup: CDR1 SEHNR, CDR2 FQNEAQ (reference sequence). Unmatched junction bases numbered 6, after V lost 2 bases and J lost 6 bases. The CDR3 region is CASSLLVTGGDGYTF. In DNA form, the CDR3 reads TGTGCCAGCAGCTTACTGGTGACAGGGGGCGATGGCTACACCTTC.

This sequence joins TRBV18 and TRBJ2-7, with a tentative D call TRBD1 (6 bases). The CDR3 has 15 residues. Germline V gives CDR1 KGHSH, CDR2 LQKENI. V dropped 3 bases and J dropped 5 bases, with 17 bases sitting between them. As DNA, the CDR3 is TGTGCCAGCTCACCTAAACCCCAGGGGACGCACGAGCAGTACTTC. This codes for CASSPKPQGTHEQYF.

The sample holds a few counts of this clone. The CDR3: CASSLVTGGSAGELFF. The CDR3 bases are TGTGCCAGCAGCTTGGTCACAGGGGGGAGTGCCGGGGAGCTGTTTTTT. The J gene is TRBJ2-2, the V gene TRBV7-3, with 8 positions matching TRBD1. The CDR3 has 16 amino acids. The junction had 9 bases not matched to a gene; V was cut back by 3 bases and J by 6 bases. CDR1 and CDR2 from the germline V gene are SGHTA and FQGTGA.

In its sample, this clone was seen a few times. The J gene is TRBJ1-5, the V gene TRBV5-8; possibly TRBD1 for D (6 bases). The CDR3 has 16 amino acids. The ends were cut back, 4 bases at V and 0 bases at J, with 14 bases in the middle. Germline V gene sequence: CDR1 SGHTS, CDR2 YDEGEE. The CDR3 loop reads CASSPWGGNSNQPQHF. CDR3 DNA: TGTGCCAGCAGCCCGTGGGGGGGCAATAGCAATCAGCCCCAGCATTTT.

In its sample, this clone was seen once. This chain connects TRBV2 to TRBJ1-1; unclear D gene. The CDR3 extends over 12 amino acids. V was pared by 6 bases and J by 1 base, with 6 bases between. Germline CDR1 is SNHLY and CDR2 is FYNNEI. The CDR3 sequence is CASSVENTEAFF. As DNA, the CDR3 is TGTGCCAGCAGCGTAGAGAACACTGAAGCTTTCTTT. The whole variable domain, filled in from reference TRBV2 and TRBJ1-1, reads EPEVTQTPSHQVTQMGQEVILRCVPISNHLYFYWYRQILGQKVEFLVSFYNNEISEKSEIFDDQFSVERPDGSNFTLKIRSTKLEDSAMYFCASSVENTEAFFGQGTRLTVV.

The chain combines TRBV7-2 with TRBJ2-7, with TRBD1 identical over 9 bases. Germline V gene sequence: CDR1 SGHTA, CDR2 FQGNSA. Trimming took 5 bases from V and 4 from J; bases not matched to a gene: 9. The CDR3 extends over 15 amino acids. CDR3 coding DNA: TGTGCCAGCAGCCCACAGGGGGCTATTCGTTACGAGCAGTACTTC. Residues: CASSPQGAIRYEQYF. The full variable domain, with the rest looked up from reference TRBV7-2 and TRBJ2-7, is GAGVSQSPSNKVTEKGKDVELRCDPISGHTALYWYRQSLGQGLEFLIYFQGNSAPDKSGLPSDRFSAERTGGSVSTLTIQRTQQEDSAVYLCASSPQGAIRYEQYFGPGTRLTVT.

The chain recombines TRBV6-6 with TRBJ1-1, with D perhaps TRBD1 (6 bases). V was shortened by 2 bases and J by 3 bases, with 16 bases between the two germline ends. The CDR3 is 16 amino acids. From germline, CDR1 is MNHNY and CDR2 SVGAGI (reference sequence). The CDR3: CASSYGPQGKDTEAFF. The DNA for the CDR3 is TGTGCCAGCAGTTACGGCCCACAGGGAAAGGACACTGAAGCTTTCTTT.

V and J are TRBV19 and TRBJ2-7; 7 nucleotides agree with TRBD1. Per germline, CDR1 LNHDA and CDR2 SQIVND (reference sequence). CDR3 length: 15 amino acids. The J segment lost 2 bases and the V segment lost 6 bases, leaving 10 bases of the junction unmatched. DNA of the CDR3: TGTGCCAGTAGCCCCTTCCCCGGGACAGCCTACGAGCAGTACTTC. As protein: CASSPFPGTAYEQYF.

The rearrangement links TRBV28 to TRBJ1-6, with D possibly being TRBD1 (5 bases). The germline CDR1 and CDR2 sequences are MDHEN and SYDVKM. This CDR3 region has 16 residues. V lost 5 bases to trimming and J lost 1 base, with 12 bases between them. CDR3 loop: CASSMGGFSYNSPLHF. The DNA of the CDR3 is TGTGCCAGCAGTATGGGGGGGTTTTCCTATAATTCACCCCTCCACTTT.